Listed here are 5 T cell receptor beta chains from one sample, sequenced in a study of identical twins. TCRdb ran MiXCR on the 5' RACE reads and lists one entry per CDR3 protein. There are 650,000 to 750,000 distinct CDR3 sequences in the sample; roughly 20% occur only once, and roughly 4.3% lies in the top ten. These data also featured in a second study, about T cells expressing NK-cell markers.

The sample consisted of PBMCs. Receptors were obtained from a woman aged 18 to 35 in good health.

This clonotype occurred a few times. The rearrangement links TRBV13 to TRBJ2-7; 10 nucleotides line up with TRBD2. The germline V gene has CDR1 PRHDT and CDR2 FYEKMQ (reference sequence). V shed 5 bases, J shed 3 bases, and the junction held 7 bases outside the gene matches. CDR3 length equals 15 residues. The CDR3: CASSTRTSGVYEQYF. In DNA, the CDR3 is TGTGCCAGCAGCACGCGGACTAGCGGAGTCTACGAGCAGTACTTC.

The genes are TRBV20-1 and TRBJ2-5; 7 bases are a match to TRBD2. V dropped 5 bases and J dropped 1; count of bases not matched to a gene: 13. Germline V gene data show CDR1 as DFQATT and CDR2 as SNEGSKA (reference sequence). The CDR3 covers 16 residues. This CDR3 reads CSAQRAWGGFQETQYF. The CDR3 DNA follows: TGCAGTGCTCAACGCGCTTGGGGGGGGTTCCAAGAGACCCAGTACTTC.

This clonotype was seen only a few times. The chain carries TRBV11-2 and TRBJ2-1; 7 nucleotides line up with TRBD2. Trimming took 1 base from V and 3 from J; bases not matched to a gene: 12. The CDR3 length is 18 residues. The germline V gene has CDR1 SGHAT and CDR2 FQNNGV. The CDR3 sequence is CASSLVGVGGSGYNEQFF. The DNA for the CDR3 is TGTGCCAGCAGCTTAGTAGGGGTTGGCGGGAGTGGCTACAATGAGCAGTTCTTC. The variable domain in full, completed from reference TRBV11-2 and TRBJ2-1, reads EAGVAQSPRYKIIEKRQSVAFWCNPISGHATLYWYQQILGQGPKLLIQFQNNGVVDDSQLPKDRFSAERLKGVDSTLKIQPAKLEDSAVYLCASSLVGVGGSGYNEQFFGPGTRLTVL.

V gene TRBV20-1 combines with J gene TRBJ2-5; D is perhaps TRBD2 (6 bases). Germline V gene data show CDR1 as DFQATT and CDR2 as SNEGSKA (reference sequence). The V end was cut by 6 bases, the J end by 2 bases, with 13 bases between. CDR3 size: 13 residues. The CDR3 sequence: CSAPTRIQETQYF. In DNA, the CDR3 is TGCAGTGCCCCGACTAGGATTCAAGAGACCCAGTACTTC.

The CDR3 DNA sequence: TGTGCCAGCAGTTCAGGGGTCGGTCAGCCCCAGCATTTT. Amino acids: CASSSGVGQPQHF. The rearrangement uses TRBV6-5 and TRBJ1-5; D is perhaps TRBD1 (6 bases). V lost 4 bases to trimming and J lost 6 bases, with 10 bases between them. This CDR3 is built from 13 residues. Germline V CDR1 and CDR2: MNHEY, SVGAGI.